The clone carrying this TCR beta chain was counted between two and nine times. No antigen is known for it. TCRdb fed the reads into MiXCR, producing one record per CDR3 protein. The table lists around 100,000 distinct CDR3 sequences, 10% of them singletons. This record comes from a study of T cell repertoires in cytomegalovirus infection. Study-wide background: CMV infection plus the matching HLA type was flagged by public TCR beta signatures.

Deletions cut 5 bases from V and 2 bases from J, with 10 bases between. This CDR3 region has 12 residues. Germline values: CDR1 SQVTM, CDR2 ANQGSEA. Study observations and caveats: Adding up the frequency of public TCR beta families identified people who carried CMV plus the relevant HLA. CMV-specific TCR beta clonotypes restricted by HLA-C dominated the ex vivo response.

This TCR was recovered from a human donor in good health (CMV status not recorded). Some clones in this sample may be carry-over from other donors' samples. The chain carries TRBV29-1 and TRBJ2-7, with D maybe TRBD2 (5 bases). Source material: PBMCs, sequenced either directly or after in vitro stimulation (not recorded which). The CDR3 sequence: CSVRPGTYEQYF. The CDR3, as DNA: TGCAGCGTTAGACCCGGGACCTACGAGCAGTACTTC.